This T cell receptor (beta chain) originates from a study of beta chain features in type 1 diabetes. Study context: Healthy donors, compared against patients, showed similar age, gender and cell yields.

This clone was observed a few times. The sequenced template was cDNA made from the entire isolated RNA. Profiled with immunoSEQ multiplex PCR; TCRdb holds only in-frame clones, not every one. The repertoire holds some 900,000 clones, with about a sixth as singletons. V lost 2 bases and J 3 bases, leaving 7 bases between the germline ends. The germline CDR1 and CDR2 sequences are MDHEN and SYDVKM. The CDR3 contains 14 residues. The receptor comes from a woman aged 18-29 years in good health. This chain links TRBV28 with TRBJ1-4; D is unresolved. The specimen was naive CD4+ T cells from blood. CDR3 loop: CASSLRGPNEKLFF. CDR3 DNA sequence: TGTGCCAGCAGTTTACGAGGGCCTAATGAAAAACTGTTTTTT. Supplemented by reference TRBV28 and TRBJ1-4, the full variable domain reads DVKVTQSSRYLVKRTGEKVFLECVQDMDHENMFWYRQDPGLGLRLIYFSYDVKMKEKGDIPEGYSVSREKKERFSLILESASTNQTSMYLCASSLRGPNEKLFFGSGTQLSVL.